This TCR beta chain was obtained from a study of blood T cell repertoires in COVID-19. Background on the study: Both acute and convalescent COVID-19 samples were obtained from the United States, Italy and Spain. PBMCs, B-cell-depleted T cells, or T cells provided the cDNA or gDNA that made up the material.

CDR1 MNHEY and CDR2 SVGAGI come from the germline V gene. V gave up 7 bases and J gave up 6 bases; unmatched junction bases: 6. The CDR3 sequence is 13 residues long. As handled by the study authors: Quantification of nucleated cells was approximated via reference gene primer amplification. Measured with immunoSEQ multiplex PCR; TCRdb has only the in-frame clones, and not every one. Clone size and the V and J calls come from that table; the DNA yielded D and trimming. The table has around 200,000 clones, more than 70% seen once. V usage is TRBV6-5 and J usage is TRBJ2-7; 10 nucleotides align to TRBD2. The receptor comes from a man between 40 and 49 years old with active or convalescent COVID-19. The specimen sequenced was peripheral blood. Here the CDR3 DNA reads TGTGCCAGCAACCTACTAGCGGGGCTCGAGCAGTACTTC. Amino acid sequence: CASNLLAGLEQYF.